The 23 T cell receptor beta chains reported below all come from one sample, sequenced in a study of Tregs in tolerant kidney transplant recipients. Measured with immunoSEQ multiplex PCR; TCRdb has only the in-frame clones, and not every one. The sample holds approximately 260,000 clones, roughly 84% seen once. The specimen sequenced was CD4+ T cells from blood. The receptors derive from a human donor in good health.

The rearrangement links TRBV6-6 to TRBJ2-3; the D gene is possibly TRBD2 (6 bases). In germline, CDR1 is MNHNY, CDR2 SVGAGI (reference sequence). CDR3 length equals 13 residues. Trimming took 7 bases from V and 6 from J, leaving 14 bases between them. The CDR3 loop reads CASTGTGKDTQYF. The CDR3 DNA is TGTGCCAGCACCGGGACTGGGAAGGATACGCAGTATTTT.

This clone was counted between two and nine times. The gene calls are TRBV2 and TRBJ1-2; D unresolved. This CDR3 has 12 residues. CDR1 and CDR2 (germline): SNHLY, FYNNEI. Trimming removed 4 bases from V and 4 bases from J, with 7 bases in between. The CDR3 nucleotides read TGTGCCAGCAGTGCCACAGTCTATGGCTACACCTTC. This gives the protein CASSATVYGYTF.

With regard to this clone: The junction departs from the called germline gene at one end, perhaps through a read error. J is TRBJ1-3 and V is TRBV7-7; D uncertain. The length of the CDR3 is 14 residues. In germline, CDR1 is SSHAT, CDR2 FNYEAQ (reference sequence). The CDR3 sequence: CASSLGSSGNTIYF. DNA for the CDR3: TGTGCTAGCAGCTTAGGCAGCTCTGGAAACACCATATATTTT.

The chain is built from TRBV7-8 and TRBJ1-1; weak D call: TRBD1 (5 bases). The CDR3 length is 16 residues. Trimming took 6 bases from V and 1 from J, leaving 18 bases between them. Germline CDR1 reads SGHVS; CDR2 reads FQNEAQ. CDR3 DNA: TGTGCCAGCAGACTCAGGGATCTAAGGGGGAACACTGAAGCTTTCTTT. It encodes CASRLRDLRGNTEAFF.

This chain links TRBV13 with TRBJ2-7, with 8 bases aligning to TRBD2. Per the germline V gene, CDR1 is PRHDT and CDR2 is FYEKMQ (reference sequence). After removal of 1 base from V and 9 bases from J, the junction contained 8 bases not matched to a gene. The CDR3 is made up of 14 amino acids. The CDR3 sequence: CASSLAGGPPRQYF. CDR3 in DNA: TGTGCCAGCAGCTTAGCGGGAGGGCCCCCTCGGCAGTACTTC.

The chain has TRBV27 and TRBJ2-5; 11 bases fit TRBD2. This CDR3 has 14 amino acids. Trimming took 2 bases from V and 4 from J; bases not matched to a gene: 0. CDR1 and CDR2 from the germline V gene are MNHEY and SMNVEV (reference sequence). The CDR3 nucleotides read TGTGCCAGCAGTTTACTAGCGGGAGGAGAGACCCAGTACTTC. It encodes CASSLLAGGETQYF.

The V and J genes are TRBV2 and TRBJ1-5; D not resolved. The V and J ends lost 4 bases and 8 bases respectively, with 12 bases between them. The CDR3 consists of 13 residues. CDR1 is SNHLY, CDR2 FYNNEI, per germline. The CDR3 DNA follows: TGTGCCAGCAGTGTCGTGGGTGTAGAGCCCCAGCATTTT. It specifies CASSVVGVEPQHF.

The chain combines TRBV7-2 with TRBJ2-7, with unresolved D. The V gene lost 4 bases and the J gene lost 0 bases, with 10 bases spanning the gap. Germline V gives CDR1 SGHTA, CDR2 FQGNSA. The CDR3 is 14 amino acids. In DNA form, the CDR3 reads TGTGCCAGCAGCTCACAGAGTTCCTCCTACGAGCAGTACTTC. Translated: CASSSQSSSYEQYF.

The J gene is TRBJ1-1, the V gene TRBV6-5; tentatively, D is TRBD1 (5 bases). Germline CDR1 reads MNHEY; CDR2 reads SVGAGI. The CDR3 length is 14 residues. Trimming cost V 0 bases and J 4 bases, with 9 bases left between them. The CDR3 loop reads CASSYSFRVTEAFF. The CDR3 DNA reads as TGTGCCAGCAGTTACTCGTTCAGGGTCACTGAAGCTTTCTTT.

This clone occurred once. Other nucleotide sequences from this sample produce the same CDR3. The chain recombines TRBV5-1 with TRBJ1-5, with D possibly being TRBD1 (5 bases). This CDR3 has 13 amino acids. The ends were cut back, 0 bases at V and 6 bases at J, with 7 bases in the middle. The V gene's germline CDR1 is SGHRS and CDR2 YFSETQ. CDR3 in DNA: TGCGCCAGCAGCTTGGGGGGCGGTCAGCCCCAGCATTTT. Amino acids: CASSLGGGQPQHF.

V usage is TRBV7-9 and J usage is TRBJ1-2; no clear D. V was trimmed by 1 base and J by 4 bases, leaving 10 bases between them. Per germline, CDR1 SEHNR and CDR2 FQNEAQ (reference sequence). The CDR3 loop spans 14 amino acids. In DNA form, the CDR3 reads TGTGCCAGCAGCTTAGAAACAAGCCCCTATGGCTACACCTTC. Translated: CASSLETSPYGYTF.

The gene calls are TRBV7-8 and TRBJ2-1; D possibly corresponds to TRBD2 (5 bases). CDR3 length: 16 residues. Deletions cut 2 bases from V and 2 bases from J, with 13 bases between. Germline-derived CDR1 and CDR2 are SGHVS and FQNEAQ. As DNA, the CDR3 is TGTGCCAGCAGCTTAAGGCGGGTCTTAACCTACAATGAGCAGTTCTTC. Translation: CASSLRRVLTYNEQFF.

The J gene is TRBJ2-3, the V gene TRBV7-9; 11 bases fit TRBD1. Losses at the gene ends were 1 base for V and 6 bases for J; bases not matched to a gene: 3. The CDR3 length is 15 residues. Germline V CDR1 and CDR2: SEHNR, FQNEAQ (reference sequence). The CDR3 region is CASSLGTGGEDTQYF. CDR3 DNA sequence: TGTGCCAGCAGCTTAGGGACAGGGGGCGAGGATACGCAGTATTTT.

CDR3 DNA sequence: TGTGCCAGCTGTCGGGACCGATACTCTGGAAACACCATATATTTT. Translated, it gives CASCRDRYSGNTIYF. The chain couples TRBV6-5 to TRBJ1-3; TRBD1 might be the D (5 bases). Germline CDR1 and CDR2: MNHEY and SVGAGI. V shed 8 bases and J shed 0 bases, with 14 bases lying between them. The CDR3 contains 15 residues.

The chain couples TRBV6-1 to TRBJ2-7; the match to TRBD1 covers 7 bases. This CDR3 has 14 residues. CDR1 is MNHNS and CDR2 is SASEGT in the germline V gene. Trimming cost V 5 bases and J 0 bases; bases outside gene matches: 4. CDR3 region: CASSRRDSSYEQYF. The CDR3 bases are TGTGCCAGCAGTCGCCGGGACAGCTCCTACGAGCAGTACTTC.

This chain links TRBV30 with TRBJ1-1; a weak D match, TRBD1 (5 bases). Trimming stripped 2 bases from V and 4 bases from J, with 8 bases between. The CDR3 is made up of 12 amino acids. The germline CDR1 and CDR2 sequences are GTSNPN and SVGIG (reference sequence). The CDR3 DNA reads TGTGCCTGGAGTTATGGGGGCACTGAAGCTTTCTTT. This encodes CAWSYGGTEAFF. Full variable domain (outside the CDR3, taken from reference TRBV30 and TRBJ1-1): SQTIHQWPATLVQPVGSPLSLECTVEGTSNPNLYWYRQAAGRGLQLLFYSVGIGQISSEVPQNLSASRPQDRQFILSSKKLLLSDSGFYLCAWSYGGTEAFFGQGTRLTVV.

The V call is TRBV6-6, the J call TRBJ2-7; TRBD1 matches 9 bases. The J segment lost 1 base and the V segment lost 2 bases, leaving 3 bases of the junction unmatched. The CDR3 has 15 amino acids. CDR1 and CDR2 (germline): MNHNY, SVGAGI (reference sequence). CDR3 nucleotides: TGTGCCAGCAGTTACGGGACAGGGAATTCCTACGAGCAGTACTTC. Translated, it gives CASSYGTGNSYEQYF.

The chain joins TRBV7-9 to TRBJ1-4; TRBD1 might be the D (5 bases). Trimming took 0 bases from V and 7 from J, leaving 18 bases between them. This CDR3 is built from 17 residues. Germline lookup yields CDR1 SEHNR and CDR2 FQNEAQ (reference sequence). The chain's CDR3 is CASSLAFAGARGEKLFF. For the CDR3, the DNA is TGTGCCAGCAGCTTAGCATTCGCCGGGGCCCGCGGTGAAAAACTGTTTTTT.

This clone was observed a single time. The chain links TRBV27 to TRBJ2-5; a possible D gene is TRBD2 (5 bases). This CDR3 contains 14 residues. Looked up from germline, CDR1 is MNHEY and CDR2 is SMNVEV (reference sequence). Trimming cost V 2 bases and J 6 bases, with 13 bases left between them. CDR3 DNA: TGTGCCAGCAGTTTACGGGGTCTGCCACAGACCCAGTACTTC. Residues: CASSLRGLPQTQYF.

In regard to this clone: This specimen includes other DNA sequences encoding the same CDR3. The V and J genes are TRBV6-1 and TRBJ2-6, with D perhaps matching TRBD1 or TRBD2 (7 bases each). V lost 8 bases, J lost 2 bases, and 13 bases lay in between. Germline V lookup: CDR1 MNHNS, CDR2 SASEGT. The CDR3 contains 15 residues. CDR3 residues: CASRPGGAGANVLTF. Written as DNA, the CDR3 is TGTGCCAGCCGACCAGGGGGGGCTGGGGCCAACGTCCTGACTTTC.

A few counts support this clone. The V call is TRBV6-5, the J call TRBJ2-3, with D perhaps TRBD1 or TRBD2 (5 bases each). Germline V gene sequence: CDR1 MNHEY, CDR2 SVGAGI. The length of the CDR3 is 15 residues. Trimming took off 5 bases at V and 5 bases at J, with 17 bases between the two ends. Here the CDR3 reads CASSTTGTHQDTQYF. DNA of the CDR3: TGTGCCAGCAGTACCACCGGGACCCACCAAGATACGCAGTATTTT.

This chain joins TRBV7-2 and TRBJ2-7; 7 bases match TRBD1. The CDR3 is 13 residues long. Germline V gene lookup returns CDR1 SGHTA and CDR2 FQGNSA. V was clipped by 5 bases and J by 3 bases; unmatched bases: 4. CDR3 in amino acids: CASSVTGVYEQYF. CDR3 coding DNA: TGTGCCAGCAGCGTTACAGGGGTCTACGAGCAGTACTTC.

The genes are TRBV7-2 and TRBJ2-7; TRBD2 agrees at 12 bases. CDR1 and CDR2 from the germline V gene are SGHTA and FQGNSA. CDR3 length: 14 residues. The V and J ends lost 3 bases and 4 bases, in that order; junction bases with no gene match: 1. The CDR3 bases are TGTGCCAGCAGCTTGACTAGCGGGAGTTACGAGCAGTACTTC. Translating it yields CASSLTSGSYEQYF.